This passage covers 5 T cell receptor beta chains from one sample sequenced in a study of CD8+ T cells in alopecia areata. Investigators isolated RNA and reverse transcribed it into cDNA to act as the sequencing template. Produced via immunoSEQ multiplex PCR; TCRdb's table is partial and in-frame only. The sample includes more than 130,000 clones, 65% to 90% seen only once; the top ten take 20% to 30%. The treatment denotes: oral pan-JAK inhibitor, 5-10 mg twice daily. The material was CD8+ T cells sorted from blood, obtained at week 4, from a patient treated with tofacitinib. These receptors were collected from a human donor with alopecia areata.

The chain carries TRBV27 and TRBJ1-5; a possible D gene is TRBD1 (5 bases). Germline V gives CDR1 MNHEY, CDR2 SMNVEV (reference sequence). The CDR3 is 13 amino acids. V gave up 3 bases and J gave up 8 bases, with 11 bases separating them. CDR3 residues: CASSFRGTEPQHF. CDR3 bases: TGTGCCAGCAGTTTTCGAGGGACCGAGCCCCAGCATTTT.

J is TRBJ2-7 and V is TRBV27; D is perhaps TRBD1 (5 bases). Germline loops: CDR1 MNHEY, CDR2 SMNVEV (reference sequence). V was cut by 10 bases and J by 1 base, with 17 bases left in between. The CDR3 runs to 14 residues. CDR3 sequence reads: CATRVQGFSYEQYF. The CDR3 nucleotides are TGTGCCACCAGGGTGCAGGGCTTTTCCTACGAGCAGTACTTC.

This rearrangement joins TRBV2 to TRBJ2-3; perhaps TRBD2 as D (6 bases). This CDR3 region has 15 residues. Germline CDR1 SNHLY, CDR2 FYNNEI. Deletions cut 3 bases from V and 0 bases from J, with 10 bases between. The CDR3 nucleotides are TGTGCCAGCAGTGATAGCGGATATAGCACAGATACGCAGTATTTT. This gives the protein CASSDSGYSTDTQYF.

The chain has TRBV10-3 and TRBJ2-5; D not resolved. V lost 0 bases to trimming and J lost 2 bases, with 7 bases between them. The CDR3 is 14 residues long. Germline V lookup: CDR1 ENHRY, CDR2 SYGVKD. The CDR3 loop is CAISESEEQETQYF. In DNA form, the CDR3 reads TGTGCCATCAGTGAGTCGGAAGAGCAAGAGACCCAGTACTTC.

The chain recombines TRBV5-6 with TRBJ2-7, with D possibly being TRBD1 (5 bases). There are 14 residues in the CDR3. Germline V gene sequence: CDR1 SGHDT, CDR2 YYEEEE. The V gene lost 2 bases and the J gene lost 5 bases, with 14 bases spanning the gap. The CDR3 protein is CASSLRNRLDEQYF. DNA of the CDR3: TGTGCCAGCAGCTTACGGAACAGGCTCGACGAGCAGTACTTC.